This TCR beta chain was documented in a study of blood T cell repertoires in COVID-19. On the study more broadly: Samples of COVID-19 (acute and convalescent) were obtained from the United States, Italy and Spain. Nucleic acid was either cDNA or gDNA, and it came from T cells, B-cell-depleted T cells, or PBMCs.

Original analysis: Amplified reference gene primers provided the basis for estimating nucleated cell counts. Clones were sequenced by immunoSEQ multiplex PCR, and TCRdb holds only the in-frame ones, with some missing. V and J calls plus clone size are reproduced from that table; the DNA served to infer D and trimming. The data show about 110,000 clones, with more than 60% seen just once and 20% to 25% held by the top ten. The CDR3 covers 14 residues. Germline CDR1 and CDR2: MNHEY and SVGAGI. The V end was cut by 0 bases, the J end by 7 bases, with 12 bases between. Material: peripheral blood. This sequence was found in a man in his 70s with active or convalescent COVID-19. V gene TRBV6-5 combines with J gene TRBJ1-2; unclear D gene. The CDR3 DNA is TGTGCCAGCAGTTACTCGCGGGAATGGGGTGGCTACACCTTC. This gives the protein CASSYSREWGGYTF.